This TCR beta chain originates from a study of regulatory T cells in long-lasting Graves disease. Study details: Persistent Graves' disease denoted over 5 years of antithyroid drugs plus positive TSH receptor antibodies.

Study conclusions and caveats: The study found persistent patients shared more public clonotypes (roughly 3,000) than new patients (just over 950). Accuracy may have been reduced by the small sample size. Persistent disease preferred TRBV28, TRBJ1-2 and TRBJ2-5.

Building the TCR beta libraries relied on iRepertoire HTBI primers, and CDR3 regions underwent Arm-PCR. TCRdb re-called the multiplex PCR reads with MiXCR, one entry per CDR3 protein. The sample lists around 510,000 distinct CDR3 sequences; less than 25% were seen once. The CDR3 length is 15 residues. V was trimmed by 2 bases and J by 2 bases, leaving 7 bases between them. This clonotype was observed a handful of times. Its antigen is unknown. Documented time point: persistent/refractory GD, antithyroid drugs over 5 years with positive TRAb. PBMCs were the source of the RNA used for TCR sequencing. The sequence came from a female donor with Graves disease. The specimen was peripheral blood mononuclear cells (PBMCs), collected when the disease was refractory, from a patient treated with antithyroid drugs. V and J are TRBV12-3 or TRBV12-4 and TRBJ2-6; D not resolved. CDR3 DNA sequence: TGTGCCAGCAGTTTATCCCAGGCTGGGGCCAACGTCCTGACTTTC. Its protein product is CASSLSQAGANVLTF.